Detailed here is one T cell receptor (beta chain). Which antigen it targets is not known. No qualities accompany the bases; no much larger clone lies one base away. The sample is drawn from a study of cytomegalovirus exposure and HLA in healthy donors (dated by TCRdb to 2015 to 2018). Regarding the complete study: According to an earlier analysis of 450 to 650 of the donors, some 180 million T cells yielded over 100 million unique TCR beta sequences and 276 Gb of sequence data. Roughly 290 gigabases of sequencing data and 70 million to 95 million unique TCR sequences made up an early release that covered around 640 HLA-typed donors. Of the roughly 390 genotyped donors, 81% were placed in the genetic ancestry cluster associated with self-reported Caucasian donors. The study was designed to test whether signatures of past pathogen exposure could be identified by cataloging public T cell receptors. The study used immunosequencing to profile the T cell repertoires of 600 to 850 subjects and linked those repertoires to cytomegalovirus serostatus. Along with the approximately 670-subject first cohort, a separate validation cohort of around 120 different subjects was used. To predict cytomegalovirus infection status, the study brought together high-throughput TCR immunosequencing, statistical association of individual TCRs with disease status, and machine learning. A later analysis re-examined previously published TCR beta repertoires from 600 to 700 donors and added high-resolution HLA genotyping to investigate patterns of TCR occurrence. Rather than using new phenotypic data, the later analysis identified candidate immune exposures from TCR beta sequences and from how often those sequences occurred across donors. An earlier analysis of some 500 of the donors applied high-throughput TCR beta sequencing to assess whether each TCR beta V gene segment acted as functional or pseudogenic. Donor age, sex, ethnicity and CMV serostatus were collected together with the repertoire data. A later genetic analysis took genome-wide SNP genotypes for about 55% of the 666 donors and used that subset as a discovery cohort. All discovery cohort repertoires had been generated using a single sequencing platform. Both class I and class II loci were covered by HLA typing, at four-digit resolution. The number of donors typed differed by locus, with roughly 620-630 for A, B, C, DRB1 and DQB1, over 500 for DQA1, 606 for DPA1, and 450 to 480 for DPB1. Four to six DR-DQ haplotypes were handled as single units for association and clustering, since linkage in the cohort was strong. Among 398 genotyped donors of the cohort, an average of approximately 240,000 unique TCR beta nucleotide sequences were sequenced per donor, roughly 18% of them non-productive. The investigation overall reported the following: Linkage disequilibrium might explain the correlated functional status among segregating V segments, but an unknown experimental factor could not be excluded. A further reported finding was that TCR beta sequences accurately predicted the HLA-A and HLA-B alleles for most subjects in the first cohort. While some public TCRs were present in many individuals, most TCR sequences turned up only very rarely across donors. According to a later genetic analysis, donors in an Asian-associated ancestry cluster had fewer N-insertions in productive TCRs than the approximately 670-donor mean. In both the original and validation cohorts, the classifier was reported to diagnose cytomegalovirus status with high specificity and sensitivity. A later analysis associated 17,000 or so TCR beta sequences with specific HLA alleles at a false discovery rate of 0.05. According to a later analysis, most CMV-associated TCR beta chains appeared to be HLA-restricted, and the HLA associations seemed to be driven largely by CMV exposure. Compared with equally common non-associated chains, HLA-associated TCR beta chains in a later analysis were more clonally expanded and had lower generation probabilities. In an earlier analysis of 450 to 750 of the donors, most TCR beta V segments appeared in productive rearrangements about 87% or about 30% of the time, broadly matching IMGT annotations. The earlier analysis of approximately 560 of the donors excluded roughly 17 rarely observed V segments, including chromosome 9 orphons, because counts were too low. Roughly uniform sequencing depth across donors was assumed in presence/absence analyses, although this assumption may not hold. In a later analysis, TCR association rates were found to vary across HLA loci, with the most associated TCRs seen for DRB1 alleles and the fewest for HLA-C alleles. The only immune exposure information available for the cohort was CMV serostatus. HLA typing was unavailable for some donors at each locus, so association tests used only the typed subset. The sequencing pipeline was judged likely to have produced a cluster of highly shared sequence variants as a technical artifact. Because the 87-base-pair reads could not distinguish some IMGT-functional V segments, including TRBV6-2 and TRBV6-3, those segments were excluded. Only TCR beta chains were sequenced in this cohort, and the absence of alpha or paired-chain data limited detectable features. The study listed 150 to 200 TCR beta chains as associated with cytomegalovirus. Several of the top co-occurrence clusters appeared to be linked to parvovirus B19, influenza, CMV and Epstein-Barr virus, according to a later analysis. Three of the identified cytomegalovirus-associated TCR beta chains were confirmed in vitro to be specific for cytomegalovirus antigens. The authors suggested that the approach could potentially be extended to other disease states and immunological phenotypes. Strong co-occurrence of HLA alleles, especially DR and DQ, made assigning TCR associations to individual alleles difficult. A later genetic analysis associated a missense DCLRE1C variant with V-gene and J-gene trimming of TCR beta chains, and an independent cohort replicated the association.

The cohort was made up of 666 healthy bone marrow donors. At the time of sampling, all cohort members were nominally healthy, though unrecorded immune exposures were likely present. The donor was CMV seropositive and was included in the group of 289 seropositive cohort members. Every donor gave a peripheral blood sample, and the peripheral blood mononuclear cells from that sample were used for TCR beta sequencing. The Qiagen DNeasy Blood Extraction Kit was used to extract genomic DNA from the blood cell samples. Library prep was done by the immunoSEQ multiplex PCR assay. For the multiplex PCR, a mixture combining 60 forward primers for TCR Vbeta segments and 13 reverse primers for TCR Jbeta segments was used. Amplification of the CDR3 region of rearranged TCR beta genes was performed with a multiplex PCR assay on genomic DNA. On the Illumina HiSeq System, the amplified TCR beta libraries were sequenced as 87-base-pair reads. The paper's processing steps were these. Across the 500 to 700 repertoires, a later analysis counted 80 million or so unique TCR beta chains, 9 million to 14 million of which were shared by at least two donors. Raw reads were error-corrected and collapsed into unique sequences by a nearest-neighbor algorithm in which closely related sequences were merged to remove PCR and sequencing errors. To assign V, D and J gene segments, CDR3 sequences were aligned to IMGT reference sequences. Each retained sequence needed at least a six-nucleotide match to both a V gene segment and a J gene segment. Rearrangements were called productive when the CDR3 lacked stop codons and stayed in frame with V and J; all others were non-productive. Following IMGT convention, CDR3 was defined as the stretch from the second conserved V-encoded cysteine up to the conserved J-encoded phenylalanine. Sequences without an unambiguous match to a single V gene segment were excluded from the earlier analysis of approximately 560 of the donors. An earlier analysis of 450 to 650 of the donors called V segments functional above 56.7% productive rearrangements and segregating when the between-donor standard deviation exceeded 5%. To diagnose cytomegalovirus status from the catalog of TCR beta chain sequences, a statistical classification framework was built. V and J gene assignment, in a later analysis, came from comparing TCR nucleotide sequences with IMGT/GENE-DB human TR gene sequences. The TCRdist pipeline was used in a later analysis to assign CDR3 sequences and most-parsimonious VDJ recombination scenarios. In a later analysis, each TCR beta chain was defined by its CDR3 amino acid sequence together with its V-gene family, and reads without a unique V-gene family were excluded. A later analysis removed 550 to 700 highly shared, low-generation-probability nucleotide sequences to deal with suspected cross-contamination and a sequencing artifact. For each public chain, a later analysis derived a clonal expansion index from normalized ranks of inferred template counts within each repertoire. Generation probabilities in a later analysis came from a VDJ recombination model fitted to out-of-frame rearrangements, and those results were checked against IGoR. Hypergeometric tests were used in a later analysis to score TCR-TCR, TCR-HLA and TCR-CMV co-occurrence, with a repertoire-size bias correction applied to the TCR pairs. To estimate false discovery rates, a later analysis permuted the HLA or CMV assignments 20 times. In a later analysis, co-occurring TCRs were grouped using DBSCAN, with TCRdist sequence similarity added in when clustering inside HLA-allele-positive subsets. Repertoires with fewer than 30,000 or more than 120,000 public chains were left out of co-occurrence clustering, as were five repertoires with anomalous nucleotide sharing. The table was pulled from immuneACCESS by TCRdb, which kept in-frame rearrangements only. Such tables lose some clones; where checked, under half of the loss comes from unresolved V genes, and the rest has no known cause. V and J calls and clone size are those listed in that table; D and trimming were worked out from the DNA. The sample yields over 150,000 clones; approximately 80% were counted once. The ten most abundant clones make up 3.7% of the sample.

The germline V gene (reference sequence) specifies SGHNT as CDR1 and YYREEE as CDR2. Germline trimming: 4 bases from V, 0 bases from J; junction bases outside gene matches: 8. The CDR3, cysteine through phenylalanine, is 16 amino acids long. The retained sequence is limited to the CDR3, 48 bases, with the frame set at the first base. The chain links TRBV5-4 with TRBJ2-7, with TRBD2 identical over 9 junction bases. The sequence was obtained from a man aged 25 to 40 in good health and CMV-seropositive. The sample was PBMCs. The encoded CDR3 is CASSLFSGGFSYEQYF. The DNA sequence is given as TGTGCCAGCAGCCTTTTTAGCGGGGGCTTCTCCTACGAGCAGTACTTC.